This T cell receptor (beta chain) was captured by sequencing in a study of T cells and Merkel cell carcinoma outcomes. The data were produced by immunoSEQ multiplex PCR, yet TCRdb's version contains in-frame clones alone and is incomplete. The sample shows approximately 1,400 clones, around 90% of them seen only once. The V gene lost 0 bases and the J gene lost 2 bases, with 5 bases spanning the gap. From germline, CDR1 is SGHTA and CDR2 FQGNSA. This CDR3 contains 13 residues. The receptor comes from a human donor with Merkel cell carcinoma. The chain joins TRBV7-2 to TRBJ2-7; no firm D call. Sequencing was done on a sample of tumor tissue from Merkel cell carcinoma. The DNA of the CDR3 is TGTGCCAGCAGCTTAGCCTTAGCCTACGAGCAGTACTTC. Its translation is CASSLALAYEQYF.